This entry lists 5 T cell receptor beta chains sequenced from one sample in a study of OX40 agonist ivuxolimab in advanced cancers. Sequencing was performed with immunoSEQ multiplex PCR; in TCRdb, only in-frame clones are kept and a portion is missing. The sample records 71,000 or so clones, 86% being singletons. Specimen: CD4+ or CD8+ T cells sorted from blood, collected in a trial of the OX40 agonist ivuxolimab. The receptors were gathered from an adult with an advanced solid tumor such as melanoma, head and neck, liver or kidney cancer.

The V gene is TRBV11-2, the J gene TRBJ1-1; possible D gene TRBD1, 5 bases. CDR3 size: 14 residues. Germline V gene sequence: CDR1 SGHAT, CDR2 FQNNGV. The V and J ends lost 7 bases and 2 bases respectively, with 14 bases between them. The CDR3 sequence: CASTRGRSNTEAFF. The CDR3 coding sequence is TGTGCCAGCACCCGGGGACGGAGCAACACTGAAGCTTTCTTT.

The chain carries TRBV6-6 and TRBJ2-3; D unclear. V was cut by 7 bases and J by 1 base, with 9 bases left in between. Germline values: CDR1 MNHNY, CDR2 SVGAGI (reference sequence). The CDR3 totals 13 residues. CDR3 amino acids: CASTRRGTDTQYF. The CDR3 DNA sequence: TGTGCCAGCACCCGGCGAGGCACAGATACGCAGTATTTT.

The chain is built from TRBV2 and TRBJ2-1, with TRBD2 matching 8 bases. Per the germline V gene, CDR1 is SNHLY and CDR2 is FYNNEI. The CDR3 contains 15 residues. J was trimmed by 9 bases and V by 4 bases; bases with no gene match: 11. CDR3 residues: CASSGYRGGMVEQFF. CDR3 DNA sequence: TGTGCCAGCAGTGGATACCGGGGGGGCATGGTTGAGCAGTTCTTC. Together with reference TRBV2 and TRBJ2-1, the CDR3 gives the full variable domain: EPEVTQTPSHQVTQMGQEVILRCVPISNHLYFYWYRQILGQKVEFLVSFYNNEISEKSEIFDDQFSVERPDGSNFTLKIRSTKLEDSAMYFCASSGYRGGMVEQFFGPGTRLTVL.

This chain uses TRBV29-1 with TRBJ1-2; 9 nucleotides line up with TRBD1. With 5 bases clipped from V and 8 bases from J, the junction kept 9 bases outside the gene matches. Germline loops: CDR1 SQVTM, CDR2 ANQGSEA. The CDR3 runs to 13 residues. DNA of the CDR3: TGCAGCGTTTCCGACGACAGGGGGGGAGGCTACACCTTC. Its translation is CSVSDDRGGGYTF.

This clone was picked up a small number of times. V gene TRBV6-6 combines with J gene TRBJ1-1, with 7 bases that match TRBD1. CDR3 length: 14 amino acids. Per the germline V gene, CDR1 is MNHNY and CDR2 is SVGAGI (reference sequence). Trimming took 3 bases from V and 4 from J; bases not matched to a gene: 5. CDR3 sequence: CASSYRGQGTEAFF. CDR3 in DNA: TGTGCCAGCAGTTATAGGGGGCAGGGCACTGAAGCTTTCTTT.